This T cell receptor beta chain came from a study of neurological immune-mediated disorders. Study-wide context: A relapsing-remitting course was seen in most of the 34 multiple sclerosis patients and a secondary progressive course in 3. Study-level points and caveats: Neither clinical nor MRI features were found to be associated with the multiple sclerosis repertoire cluster. The most TCR clonal expansion was seen in HTLV-1-associated myelopathy, and the least was seen in multiple sclerosis, which fell below healthy controls.

One entry per CDR3 protein, called by TCRdb with MiXCR from the 5' RACE reads. Of about 70,000 distinct CDR3 sequences in the sample, roughly 4.5% are singletons; the top ten hold 2% to 2.5%. Looked up from germline, CDR1 is ENHRY and CDR2 is SYGVKD. The trim removed 0 bases at V and 3 bases at J, leaving 7 bases unmatched. The CDR3 covers 16 residues. This clonotype was seen many times. Its antigen is currently unknown. The chain carries TRBV10-3 and TRBJ2-7; TRBD2 matches 8 bases. The sequence came from a woman between 70 and 85 years old with multiple sclerosis. What was sequenced was PBMCs. The CDR3 region is CAISESGAGAVYEQYF. The CDR3 bases are TGTGCCATCAGTGAGTCGGGAGCGGGAGCTGTCTACGAGCAGTACTTC.